This TCR beta chain was identified in a study of T cell repertoires in cytomegalovirus infection (dated by TCRdb to 2018 to 2020). General notes on the study: Donor HLA type was relevant to the analysis, because carriage of CMV infection together with the matching HLA type was indicated by public TCR beta signatures.

Overall study outcomes, separate from this receptor: The ex vivo response was dominated by HLA-C-restricted CMV-specific TCR beta clonotypes, and the single most frequent clonotype in two of eight donors was supplied by these HLA-C-restricted clonotypes. In both this cohort and an independent cohort of a few hundred donors, the cumulative frequency of public TCR beta family members distinguished carriers of CMV infection plus the relevant HLA type.

The sequencer listed for this sample is Illumina HiSeq 1500. TCRdb reprocessed the public reads (quality trimming at Q25 with fastp, clone calling with MiXCR) and kept in-frame beta chains. Rows matching on CDR3 protein sequence are summarized as one entry with the most common DNA and genes. This sample comprises about 160,000 distinct CDR3 sequences, 17% of them detected only once. Around a sixth of the sample lies in the top ten. CDR1 and CDR2 were assigned from the germline V gene as SGHAT and FQNNGV. V gives up 2 bases and J gives up 9 bases, and the segment between their germline ends measures 14 bases. There are 14 amino acids in the CDR3, from cysteine to phenylalanine inclusive. This entry keeps only the CDR3 DNA: 42 bases, framed from base 1. Of note for this clonotype: The antigen this receptor binds is unknown. The input lacks base qualities; no much larger clone sits a single base away.

This receptor chain uses TRBV11-2 and TRBJ2-1, with the D gene uncertain. Sequencing used CD8+ T cells from PBMCs. The receptor was derived from a human donor in good health (CMV status not recorded). Some clones in this sample may be carry-over from other donors' samples. The CDR3 reads as follows: CASSLSPSGFEQFF. The sequenced DNA: TGTGCCAGCAGCTTATCGCCCAGTGGGTTTGAGCAGTTCTTC.